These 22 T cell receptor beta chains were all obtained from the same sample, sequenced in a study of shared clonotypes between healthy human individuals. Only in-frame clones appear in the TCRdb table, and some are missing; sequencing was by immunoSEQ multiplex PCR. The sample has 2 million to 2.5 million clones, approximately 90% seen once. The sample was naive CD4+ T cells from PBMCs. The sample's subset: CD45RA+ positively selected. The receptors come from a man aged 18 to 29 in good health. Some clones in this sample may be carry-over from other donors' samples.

This CDR3 reads CASSPKLAVSSYNEQFF. The DNA of the CDR3 is TGTGCCAGCAGCCCAAAACTAGCGGTGAGCTCCTACAATGAGCAGTTCTTC. The chain links TRBV7-6 to TRBJ2-1, with TRBD2 identical over 8 bases. The V gene's germline CDR1 is SGHVS and CDR2 FNYEAQ. This CDR3 is 17 amino acids long. With V trimmed by 5 bases and J by 0 bases, 9 bases remained unmatched.

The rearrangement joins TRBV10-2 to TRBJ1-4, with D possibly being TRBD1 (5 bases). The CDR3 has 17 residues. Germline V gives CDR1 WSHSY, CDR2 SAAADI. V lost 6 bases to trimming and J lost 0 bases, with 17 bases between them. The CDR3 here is CASRPGGAQATNEKLFF. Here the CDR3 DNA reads TGCGCCAGCAGACCCGGTGGGGCCCAAGCAACTAATGAAAAACTGTTTTTT.

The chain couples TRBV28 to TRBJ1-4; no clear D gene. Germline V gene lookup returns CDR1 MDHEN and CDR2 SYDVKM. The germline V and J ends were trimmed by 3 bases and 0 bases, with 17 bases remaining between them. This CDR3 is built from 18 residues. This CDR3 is CASSFPGHAGSTNEKLFF. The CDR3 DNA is TGTGCCAGCAGTTTCCCCGGTCATGCGGGTTCAACTAATGAAAAACTGTTTTTT.

The CDR3 DNA reads as TGTGCCAGCAGCTCCTCGGGTCTACATGAAGCTTTCTTT. Amino acid sequence: CASSSSGLHEAFF. V gene TRBV5-5 combines with J gene TRBJ1-1; D not certain. Trimming pared 3 bases from V and 7 bases from J, leaving 13 bases between. Germline lookup yields CDR1 SGHKS and CDR2 YYEKEE (reference sequence). There are 13 residues in the CDR3.

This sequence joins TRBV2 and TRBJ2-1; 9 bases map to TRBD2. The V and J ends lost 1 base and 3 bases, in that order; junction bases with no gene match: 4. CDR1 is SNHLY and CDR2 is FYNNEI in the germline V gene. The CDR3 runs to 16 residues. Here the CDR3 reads CASSEGASGVYNEQFF. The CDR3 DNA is TGTGCCAGCAGTGAAGGGGCTAGCGGGGTCTACAATGAGCAGTTCTTC.

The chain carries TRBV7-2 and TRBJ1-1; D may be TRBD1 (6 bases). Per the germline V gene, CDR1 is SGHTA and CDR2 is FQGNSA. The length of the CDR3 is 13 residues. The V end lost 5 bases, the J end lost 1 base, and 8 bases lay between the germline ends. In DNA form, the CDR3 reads TGTGCCAGCAGCCCGGGGGCGAACACTGAAGCTTTCTTT. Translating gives CASSPGANTEAFF.

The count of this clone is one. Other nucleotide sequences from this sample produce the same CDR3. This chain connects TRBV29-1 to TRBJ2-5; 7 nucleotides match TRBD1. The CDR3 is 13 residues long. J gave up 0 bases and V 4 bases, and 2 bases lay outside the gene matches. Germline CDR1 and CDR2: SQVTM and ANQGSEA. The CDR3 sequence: CSVAGTDQETQYF. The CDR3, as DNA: TGCAGCGTTGCCGGGACAGACCAAGAGACCCAGTACTTC.

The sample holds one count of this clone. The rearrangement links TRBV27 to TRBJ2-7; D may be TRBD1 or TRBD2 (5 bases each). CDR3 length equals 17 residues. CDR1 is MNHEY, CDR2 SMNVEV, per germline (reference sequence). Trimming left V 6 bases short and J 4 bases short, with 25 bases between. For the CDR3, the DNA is TGTGCCAGCAGCCATAGATTCTCGGGGCCGGTTCCTTACGAGCAGTACTTC. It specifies CASSHRFSGPVPYEQYF.

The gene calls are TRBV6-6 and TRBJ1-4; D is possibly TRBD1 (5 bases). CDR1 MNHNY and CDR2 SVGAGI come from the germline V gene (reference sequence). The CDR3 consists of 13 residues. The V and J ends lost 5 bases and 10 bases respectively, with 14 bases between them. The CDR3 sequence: CASSPEGSGKLFF. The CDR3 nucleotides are TGTGCCAGCAGTCCGGAGGGGAGCGGAAAACTGTTTTTT.

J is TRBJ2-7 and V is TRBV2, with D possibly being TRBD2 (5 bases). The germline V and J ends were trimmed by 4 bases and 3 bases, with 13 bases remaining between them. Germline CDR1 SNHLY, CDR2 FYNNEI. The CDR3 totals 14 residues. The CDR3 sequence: CASSVVAQFYEQYF. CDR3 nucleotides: TGTGCCAGCAGTGTCGTAGCGCAGTTCTACGAGCAGTACTTC.

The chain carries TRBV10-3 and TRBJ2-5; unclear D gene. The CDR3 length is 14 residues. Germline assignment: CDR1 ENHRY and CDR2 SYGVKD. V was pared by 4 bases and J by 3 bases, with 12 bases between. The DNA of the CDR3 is TGTGCCATCAGTGTCGTGCGGAATAAAGAGACCCAGTACTTC. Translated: CAISVVRNKETQYF.

The CDR3 spells CAIRGDWGNTIYF. The CDR3 DNA is TGTGCCATCAGGGGTGACTGGGGAAACACCATATATTTT. The chain couples TRBV10-3 to TRBJ1-3; D uncertain. Trimming took 6 bases from V and 4 from J, leaving 10 bases between them. Germline lookup yields CDR1 ENHRY and CDR2 SYGVKD. The CDR3 has 13 amino acids.

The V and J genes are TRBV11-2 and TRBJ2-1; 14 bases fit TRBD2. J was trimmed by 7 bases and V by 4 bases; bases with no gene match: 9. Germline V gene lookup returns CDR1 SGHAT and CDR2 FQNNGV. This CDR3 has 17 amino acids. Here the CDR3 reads CASSSARGLAGVNEQFF. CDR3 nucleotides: TGTGCCAGCAGCTCCGCGCGGGGACTAGCGGGAGTTAATGAGCAGTTCTTC.

CDR3 region: CASSAPETSYEQYF. For the CDR3, the DNA is TGTGCCAGTAGTGCGCCAGAAACTTCCTACGAGCAGTACTTC. The chain recombines TRBV19 with TRBJ2-7, with D uncertain. The germline V gene encodes CDR1 LNHDA and CDR2 SQIVND (reference sequence). Trimming took 5 bases from V and 1 from J, leaving 12 bases between them. The CDR3 has 14 residues.

CDR3 residues: CASSTWDYGYTF. CDR3 DNA sequence: TGTGCCAGTAGTACGTGGGACTATGGCTACACCTTC. V and J are TRBV19 and TRBJ1-2; D gene uncertain. This CDR3 region has 12 residues. V was shortened by 4 bases and J by 3 bases, with 6 bases between the two germline ends. Germline values: CDR1 LNHDA, CDR2 SQIVND (reference sequence).

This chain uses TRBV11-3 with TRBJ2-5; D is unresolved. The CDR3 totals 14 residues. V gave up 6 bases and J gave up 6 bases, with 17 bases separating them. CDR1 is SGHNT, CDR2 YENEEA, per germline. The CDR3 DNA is TGTGCCAGCAGAACGAGTGGGGATATGAAGACCCAGTACTTC. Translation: CASRTSGDMKTQYF.

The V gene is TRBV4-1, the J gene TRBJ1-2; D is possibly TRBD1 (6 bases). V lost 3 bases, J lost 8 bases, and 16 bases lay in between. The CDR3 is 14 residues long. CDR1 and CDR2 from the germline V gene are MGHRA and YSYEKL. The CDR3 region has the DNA TGCGCCAGCAGCCAGGACTCCACCAGGGGAGGCTACACCTTC. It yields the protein CASSQDSTRGGYTF.

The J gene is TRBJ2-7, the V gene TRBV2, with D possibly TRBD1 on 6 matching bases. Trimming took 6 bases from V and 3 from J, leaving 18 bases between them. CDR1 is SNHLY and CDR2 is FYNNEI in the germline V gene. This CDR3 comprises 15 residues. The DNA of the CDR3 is TGTGCCAGCAGAGAGGCCCCTCAGGGGAACTACGAGCAGTACTTC. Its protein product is CASREAPQGNYEQYF.

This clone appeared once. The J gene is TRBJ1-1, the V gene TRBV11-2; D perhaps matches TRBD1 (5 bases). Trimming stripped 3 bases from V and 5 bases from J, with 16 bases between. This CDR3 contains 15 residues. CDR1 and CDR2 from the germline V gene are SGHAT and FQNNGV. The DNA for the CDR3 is TGTGCCAGCAGCTTTCATCGGGGGGGAGTTACTGAAGCTTTCTTT. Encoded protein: CASSFHRGGVTEAFF.

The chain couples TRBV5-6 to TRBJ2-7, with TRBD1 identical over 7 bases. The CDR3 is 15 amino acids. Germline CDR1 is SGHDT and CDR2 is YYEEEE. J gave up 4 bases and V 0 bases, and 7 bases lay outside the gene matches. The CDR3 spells CASSLADRAGYEQYF. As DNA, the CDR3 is TGTGCCAGCAGCTTGGCTGACAGGGCAGGTTACGAGCAGTACTTC. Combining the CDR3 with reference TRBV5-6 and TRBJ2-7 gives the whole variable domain DAGVTQSPTHLIKTRGQQVTLRCSPKSGHDTVSWYQQALGQGPQFIFQYYEEEERQRGNFPDRFSGHQFPNYSSELNVNALLLGDSALYLCASSLADRAGYEQYFGPGTRLTVT.

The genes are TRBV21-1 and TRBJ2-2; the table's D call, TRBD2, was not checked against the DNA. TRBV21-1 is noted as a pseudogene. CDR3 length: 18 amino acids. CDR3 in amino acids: CASSNPGEPDSNTGELFF. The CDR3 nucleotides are TGTGCCAGCAGCAACCCGGGAGAACCTGACTCGAACACCGGGGAGCTGTTTTTT.

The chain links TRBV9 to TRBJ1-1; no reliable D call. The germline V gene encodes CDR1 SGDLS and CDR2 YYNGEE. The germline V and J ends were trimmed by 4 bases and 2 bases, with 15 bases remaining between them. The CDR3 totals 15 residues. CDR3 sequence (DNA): TGTGCCAGCAGCTCAACCAGTCAGACAAACACTGAAGCTTTCTTT. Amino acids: CASSSTSQTNTEAFF.